This T cell receptor (beta chain) was observed in a study of blood T cell repertoires in COVID-19. The trim removed 3 bases at V and 2 bases at J, leaving 1 base unmatched. The CDR3 has 13 residues. Clones were sequenced by immunoSEQ multiplex PCR, and TCRdb holds only the in-frame ones, with some missing. The table has 200,000 to 250,000 clones, 70% to 90% seen once. The clonotype comes from a woman between 40 and 50 years old with acute COVID-19. The sequenced material came from PBMCs or T cells enriched from blood (not recorded which). V and J are TRBV12-3 or TRBV12-4 and TRBJ2-7; TRBD1 aligns across 7 bases. CDR3 amino acids: CASSFGQAYEQYF. DNA for the CDR3: TGTGCCAGCAGTTTCGGACAGGCCTACGAGCAGTACTTC.